One sample yielded the 27 T cell receptor beta chains listed below, sequenced in a study of shared clonotypes between healthy human individuals. Clones were sequenced by immunoSEQ multiplex PCR, and TCRdb holds only the in-frame ones, with some missing. This table holds about 490,000 clones, 79% found once. Sequencing used PBMCs. These receptor sequences come from a woman aged 40 to 49 in good health. Some clones in this sample may be carry-over from other donors' samples.

The chain uses TRBV6-1 and TRBJ2-5; D may be TRBD1 (5 bases). CDR1 MNHNS and CDR2 SASEGT come from the germline V gene. V was trimmed by 4 bases and J by 2 bases, leaving 8 bases between them. This CDR3 comprises 13 residues. CDR3 in DNA: TGTGCCAGCAGTGCGCAGGGTCAAGAGACCCAGTACTTC. It is translated as CASSAQGQETQYF.

The chain has TRBV27 and TRBJ1-1; 12 nucleotides agree with TRBD1. V dropped 5 bases and J dropped 1; count of bases not matched to a gene: 8. Germline values: CDR1 MNHEY, CDR2 SMNVEV (reference sequence). The CDR3 has 17 amino acids. The CDR3 loop is CASSPRDRGRGNTEAFF. The CDR3 DNA reads as TGTGCCAGCAGTCCTCGGGACAGGGGGCGGGGGAACACTGAAGCTTTCTTT.

This chain joins TRBV19 and TRBJ2-7; weak D call: TRBD2 (5 bases). Germline values: CDR1 LNHDA, CDR2 SQIVND (reference sequence). The length of the CDR3 is 11 residues. V lost 4 bases and J 7 bases, leaving 8 bases between the germline ends. The CDR3, as DNA: TGTGCCAGTAGTACCGGAGGAGAGCAGTACTTC. It codes for CASSTGGEQYF.

This chain connects TRBV5-1 to TRBJ2-5; D not resolved. CDR3 length: 16 residues. CDR1 is SGHRS, CDR2 YFSETQ, per germline. V was clipped by 4 bases and J by 4 bases, with 20 bases between them. CDR3 sequence (DNA): TGCGCCAGCAGCCTCTTGGACGGCCCTCCCACAGAGACCCAGTACTTC. It yields the protein CASSLLDGPPTETQYF.

With regard to this clone: This may be a read error, as it is one base from a much larger clone. V usage is TRBV9 and J usage is TRBJ1-1, with a weak D call TRBD1 (5 bases). CDR3 length equals 13 residues. Trimming pared 4 bases from V and 5 bases from J, leaving 12 bases between. CDR1 SGDLS and CDR2 YYNGEE come from the germline V gene. In nucleotides, the CDR3 is TGTGCCAGCAGCACGGGGACTGGAACTGAAGCTTTCTTT. Translation gives CASSTGTGTEAFF. Full variable domain (rest looked up from reference TRBV9 and TRBJ1-1): DSGVTQTPKHLITATGQRVTLRCSPRSGDLSVYWYQQSLDQGLQFLIQYYNGEERAKGNILERFSAQQFPDLHSELNLSSLELGDSALYFCASSTGTGTEAFFGQGTRLTVV.

This clone occurred once. The J gene is TRBJ2-2, the V gene TRBV19; D perhaps matches TRBD2 (6 bases). V was clipped by 3 bases and J by 3 bases, with 11 bases between them. CDR3 size: 15 residues. Germline values: CDR1 LNHDA, CDR2 SQIVND (reference sequence). CDR3 region: CASSIPSDHTGELFF. In DNA, the CDR3 is TGTGCCAGTAGTATCCCTAGCGACCACACCGGGGAGCTGTTTTTT.

This rearrangement joins TRBV10-1 to TRBJ1-1; 10 bases fit TRBD1. Trimming removed 7 bases from V and 6 bases from J; junction bases left unmatched: 5. Per germline, CDR1 WNHNN and CDR2 SYGVQD (reference sequence). The CDR3 loop spans 13 amino acids. The CDR3, as DNA: TGCGCCAGCACCCGGGACAGGGGCTCTGAAGCTTTCTTT. This gives the protein CASTRDRGSEAFF.

Concerning this clone: This may be a read error: a much more frequent sequence differs by one nucleotide. This same CDR3 is encoded by further DNA sequences in the sample. The V gene is TRBV2, the J gene TRBJ1-1; unclear D gene. Germline values: CDR1 SNHLY, CDR2 FYNNEI. The CDR3 length is 14 residues. The CDR3 nucleotides read TGTGCCACCACCCCGGACCTTGATAACACTGAAGCTTTTTTT. Its translation is CATTPDLDNTEAFF.

This chain connects TRBV30 to TRBJ2-2, with D perhaps TRBD2 (5 bases). Trimming shortened V by 2 bases and J by 6 bases, and 31 bases separated the two germline ends. This CDR3 is built from 20 residues. Germline V gene data show CDR1 as GTSNPN and CDR2 as SVGIG (reference sequence). CDR3 bases: TGTGCCTGGAGTCAAACGCCTTCTGAGTGGACTCTAGGTGGCTCCGGGGAGCTGTTTTTT. Translation: CAWSQTPSEWTLGGSGELFF.

J is TRBJ2-7 and V is TRBV27; possibly TRBD1 for D (5 bases). The germline V gene has CDR1 MNHEY and CDR2 SMNVEV (reference sequence). Between the trimmed V and J ends, which lost 5 bases and 3 bases, there was a span of 17 bases. This CDR3 spans 15 amino acids. The DNA for the CDR3 is TGTGCCAGCAGTAGAACAGGAGCAGGACGCTACGAGCAGTACTTC. Amino acids: CASSRTGAGRYEQYF.

This clone qualifies as medium-sized. Other DNA sequences in this sample translate to the same CDR3. This chain links TRBV14 with TRBJ1-3; D call uncertain. The germline V gene has CDR1 SGHDN and CDR2 FVKESK. This CDR3 has 16 amino acids. The V gene lost 0 bases and the J gene lost 0 bases, with 9 bases spanning the gap. CDR3 loop: CASSQELQSSGNTIYF. The CDR3 DNA reads TGTGCCAGCAGCCAAGAATTGCAGAGCTCTGGAAACACCATATATTTT.

This chain uses TRBV5-8 with TRBJ1-5, with 7 bases fitting TRBD1. V was pared by 4 bases and J by 2 bases, with 6 bases of the junction left unmatched. CDR1 SGHTS and CDR2 YDEGEE come from the germline V gene. CDR3 length: 15 residues. In nucleotides, the CDR3 is TGTGCCAGCAGCCCGACAGGGATCCGCAATCAGCCCCAGCATTTT. The encoded protein is CASSPTGIRNQPQHF. Supplemented by reference TRBV5-8 and TRBJ1-5, the full variable domain reads EAGVTQSPTHLIKTRGQQATLRCSPISGHTSVYWYQQALGLGLQFLLWYDEGEERNRGNFPPRFSGRQFPNYSSELNVNALELEDSALYLCASSPTGIRNQPQHFGDGTRLSIL.

The J gene is TRBJ2-7, the V gene TRBV10-3, with TRBD2 matching 7 bases. The V and J ends lost 0 bases and 1 base, in that order; junction bases with no gene match: 3. The CDR3 has 15 residues. Germline V gene lookup returns CDR1 ENHRY and CDR2 SYGVKD. The chain's CDR3 is CAISESGGMSYEQYF. DNA for the CDR3: TGTGCCATCAGTGAGTCGGGAGGGATGTCCTACGAGCAGTACTTC.

Worth noting for this clone: Other DNA sequences in this specimen translate into the identical CDR3. The rearrangement uses TRBV27 and TRBJ1-1; 8 bases match TRBD1. The CDR3 contains 12 residues. The germline gives CDR1 MNHEY, CDR2 SMNVEV (reference sequence). J was trimmed by 4 bases and V by 8 bases; bases with no gene match: 3. The CDR3 reads CASRTGGTEAFF. In DNA, the CDR3 is TGTGCCAGCCGCACAGGGGGCACTGAAGCTTTCTTT.

CDR3 sequence: CAISEGVTTLDEQYF. CDR3 DNA sequence: TGTGCCATCAGCGAGGGGGTGACTACGCTAGACGAGCAGTACTTC. The rearrangement joins TRBV10-3 to TRBJ2-7; possibly TRBD1 for D (6 bases). The germline CDR1 and CDR2 sequences are ENHRY and SYGVKD. The CDR3 is 15 residues long. V was pared by 6 bases and J by 5 bases, with 20 bases between.

J is TRBJ2-6 and V is TRBV4-1; 7 nucleotides match TRBD1. CDR1 is MGHRA, CDR2 YSYEKL, per germline. The CDR3 covers 20 residues. The trim removed 3 bases at V and 2 bases at J, leaving 16 bases unmatched. CDR3 loop: CASSQSGTERLGPGANVLTF. Written as DNA, the CDR3 is TGCGCCAGCAGCCAGTCCGGGACAGAGCGCCTTGGGCCTGGGGCCAACGTCCTGACTTTC.

V is TRBV12-5 and J is TRBJ1-5; D gene unclear. CDR1 and CDR2 from the germline V gene are LGHNT and FRNRAP. The CDR3 covers 15 residues. V lost 5 bases and J lost 2, with 13 bases in between. This CDR3 is CASGLRPGGNQPQHF. The CDR3 DNA follows: TGTGCTAGTGGTCTGCGACCTGGGGGCAATCAGCCCCAGCATTTT.

The chain recombines TRBV13 with TRBJ1-2; 12 nucleotides line up with TRBD1. V gave up 5 bases and J gave up 3 bases; unmatched junction bases: 10. This CDR3 region has 17 residues. Germline values: CDR1 PRHDT, CDR2 FYEKMQ (reference sequence). The CDR3 nucleotides read TGTGCCAGCAGCCCTCCGGGACAGGGGGCAATCGACTATGGCTACACCTTC. Protein sequence: CASSPPGQGAIDYGYTF.

The chain couples TRBV11-2 to TRBJ1-5; D unresolved. Trimming removed 5 bases from V and 3 bases from J, with 11 bases in between. The CDR3 covers 14 residues. CDR1 and CDR2 (germline): SGHAT, FQNNGV. The chain's CDR3 is CASSTQMNNQPQHF. In DNA form, the CDR3 reads TGTGCCAGCAGCACCCAGATGAACAATCAGCCCCAGCATTTT.

The CDR3, as DNA: TGTGCCAGCAGCTTAGGAAATTATCAGCCCCAGCATTTT. Translating it yields CASSLGNYQPQHF. This chain uses TRBV7-2 with TRBJ1-5; no definite D call. This CDR3 comprises 13 residues. V shed 1 base and J shed 5 bases, with 6 bases lying between them. Germline V gene data show CDR1 as SGHTA and CDR2 as FQGNSA.

V is TRBV18 and J is TRBJ1-5; TRBD1 might be the D (6 bases). The CDR3 contains 14 residues. Trimming left V 6 bases short and J 4 bases short, with 13 bases between. Per germline, CDR1 KGHSH and CDR2 LQKENI. CDR3 in amino acids: CASSKDSENQPQHF. The CDR3 DNA sequence: TGTGCCAGCTCTAAGGACAGTGAAAATCAGCCCCAGCATTTT.

The chain carries TRBV7-2 and TRBJ2-3; 8 nucleotides align to TRBD2. This CDR3 is built from 19 residues. V lost 1 base to trimming and J lost 4 bases; unmatched junction nucleotides: 16. Germline V CDR1 and CDR2: SGHTA, FQGNSA. As DNA, the CDR3 is TGTGCCAGCAGCTTAGGCCGGGAGGGCTCGACAGGAGGCCCAGATACGCAGTATTTT. As protein: CASSLGREGSTGGPDTQYF.

This clone was observed a single time. CDR3: CAWIGMGTDTQYF. CDR3 nucleotide sequence: TGTGCCTGGATAGGGATGGGGACAGATACGCAGTATTTT. This rearrangement joins TRBV30 to TRBJ2-3, with unresolved D. The CDR3 contains 13 residues. The V end lost 4 bases, the J end lost 3 bases, and 11 bases lay between the germline ends. CDR1 and CDR2 (germline): GTSNPN, SVGIG (reference sequence). Together with reference TRBV30 and TRBJ2-3, the CDR3 gives the full variable domain: SQTIHQWPATLVQPVGSPLSLECTVEGTSNPNLYWYRQAAGRGLQLLFYSVGIGQISSEVPQNLSASRPQDRQFILSSKKLLLSDSGFYLCAWIGMGTDTQYFGPGTRLTVL.

The gene calls are TRBV4-1 and TRBJ2-1; 10 nucleotides align to TRBD2. Germline CDR1 MGHRA, CDR2 YSYEKL. V trimming: 0 bases; J trimming: 5 bases; junction bases outside the gene matches: 7. This CDR3 comprises 17 residues. The CDR3 loop reads CASSQDEREGFHNEQFF. The CDR3 region has the DNA TGCGCCAGCAGCCAAGATGAGCGGGAGGGTTTCCACAATGAGCAGTTCTTC.

The chain couples TRBV7-3 to TRBJ2-3; 15 nucleotides align to TRBD2. This CDR3 comprises 15 residues. Germline V lookup: CDR1 SGHTA, CDR2 FQGTGA. V was clipped by 3 bases and J by 9 bases; unmatched bases: 4. The CDR3 protein is CASSLGLAGGQTQYF. The CDR3 DNA reads as TGTGCCAGCAGCTTGGGACTAGCGGGAGGTCAAACGCAGTATTTT.

This clone has just one count. This chain links TRBV7-2 with TRBJ2-7; D is possibly TRBD2 (5 bases). The length of the CDR3 is 18 residues. V was trimmed by 5 bases and J by 2 bases, leaving 25 bases between them. Germline V gene lookup returns CDR1 SGHTA and CDR2 FQGNSA. CDR3 bases: TGTGCCAGCAGCCCCCAAGGATCAGCGGCCTTCCCTCCCTACGAGCAGTACTTC. Its protein is CASSPQGSAAFPPYEQYF.

The chain has TRBV15 and TRBJ1-5; D call uncertain. CDR1 is LNHNV, CDR2 YYDKDF, per germline (reference sequence). Deletions cut 0 bases from V and 3 bases from J, with 9 bases between. The CDR3 sequence is 15 residues long. In DNA form, the CDR3 reads TGTGCCACCAGCAGAGATAGGAGGGTCAATCAGCCCCAGCATTTT. This codes for CATSRDRRVNQPQHF.